These 8 T cell receptor beta chains originate from one sample sequenced in a study of cytomegalovirus exposure and HLA in healthy donors. Use of 60 Vbeta and 13 Jbeta primers characterized the PCR. The method was immunoSEQ multiplex PCR; TCRdb's version includes in-frame clones alone and lacks a portion of them. Of approximately 130,000 clones listed, 60% to 85% are singletons. The sample was PBMCs. The receptors here all came from a female donor in good health and CMV-seropositive.

The chain carries TRBV2 and TRBJ2-1, with D perhaps TRBD1 (6 bases). The CDR3 length is 13 residues. Germline loops: CDR1 SNHLY, CDR2 FYNNEI. The ends were cut back, 5 bases at V and 5 bases at J, with 10 bases in the middle. CDR3 in DNA: TGTGCCAGCAGTTCGACAGGTCACAATGAGCAGTTCTTC. Amino acids: CASSSTGHNEQFF.

The chain joins TRBV6-6 to TRBJ2-7; no firm D call. Trimming took off 6 bases at V and 0 bases at J, with 6 bases between the two ends. Germline CDR1 is MNHNY and CDR2 is SVGAGI (reference sequence). The CDR3 contains 12 residues. This chain's CDR3 is CASRDISYEQYF. The CDR3 DNA sequence: TGTGCCAGCAGAGACATCTCCTACGAGCAGTACTTC.

The chain links TRBV7-6 to TRBJ2-7; 9 nucleotides agree with TRBD1. The CDR3 sequence is 16 residues long. After removal of 6 bases from V and 5 bases from J, the junction contained 14 bases not matched to a gene. Germline V gene lookup returns CDR1 SGHVS and CDR2 FNYEAQ. This CDR3 is CASSRSPGQGHNEQYF. CDR3 coding DNA: TGTGCCAGCAGTCGCTCCCCGGGACAGGGTCACAACGAGCAGTACTTC.

With regard to this clone: The identical CDR3 is also encoded by other nucleotide sequences in the sample. The gene calls are TRBV5-1 and TRBJ2-3; possible D gene TRBD2, 5 bases. The CDR3 has 14 amino acids. Trimming left V 0 bases short and J 3 bases short, with 8 bases between. Germline V CDR1 and CDR2: SGHRS, YFSETQ. DNA of the CDR3: TGCGCCAGCAGCTTGGGGAGCGGTACAGATACGCAGTATTTT. It is translated as CASSLGSGTDTQYF.

This chain links TRBV23-1 with TRBJ2-7; possible D gene TRBD2, 5 bases. TRBV23-1 is an open reading frame, and its role is uncertain. This CDR3 is 14 amino acids long. The V end lost 3 bases, the J end lost 2 bases, and 11 bases lay between the germline ends. CDR3 in amino acids: CASSHRDSPYEQYF. The CDR3 coding sequence is TGCGCCAGCAGTCACCGGGATTCTCCCTACGAGCAGTACTTC.

V and J are TRBV20-1 and TRBJ2-1, with unresolved D. The CDR3 has 10 residues. Trimming shortened V by 7 bases and J by 8 bases, and 9 bases separated the two germline ends. Germline V lookup: CDR1 DFQATT, CDR2 SNEGSKA (reference sequence). CDR3 in amino acids: CSVVRDEQFF. CDR3 DNA sequence: TGCAGTGTTGTTCGCGATGAGCAGTTCTTC.

V usage is TRBV19 and J usage is TRBJ1-1; the D gene is possibly TRBD1 (6 bases). The germline CDR1 and CDR2 sequences are LNHDA and SQIVND (reference sequence). Trimming removed 6 bases at V and 2 bases at J, with 13 bases between. The CDR3 spans 14 residues. CDR3 sequence (DNA): TGTGCCAGTAGACAAACAGGGTCTAACACTGAAGCTTTCTTT. Translated, it gives CASRQTGSNTEAFF.

This clone was seen a single time. CDR3 nucleotides: TGTGCCAGCAGCTTTGATTACAGGTTCAGCAATGAGCAGTTCTTC. Its translation: CASSFDYRFSNEQFF. The rearrangement joins TRBV12-1 to TRBJ2-1; TRBD1 is taken as the D call from the table, unchecked against the DNA. TRBV12-1 is deemed a pseudogene. This CDR3 contains 15 residues.